This TCR beta chain was found in a study of control samples from healthy donors and cancer patients. Germline CDR1 and CDR2: MDHEN and SYDVKM. Trimming shortened V by 3 bases and J by 1 base, and 3 bases separated the two germline ends. The CDR3 has 12 residues. The method was immunoSEQ multiplex PCR; TCRdb's version includes in-frame clones alone and lacks a portion of them. Among roughly 100,000 clones, about 91% were seen once, and the ten largest hold under 3%. The clonotype originates from a woman aged 18-29 years in good health. What was sequenced was blood. This rearrangement joins TRBV28 to TRBJ1-1; D uncertain. The CDR3 region is CASSFQNTEAFF. The CDR3 nucleotides read TGTGCCAGCAGTTTTCAGAACACTGAAGCTTTCTTT.